This T cell receptor (beta chain) was obtained from a study of early T cells in non-severe SARS-CoV-2 infection (dated by TCRdb to 2020 to 2022). About the full investigation: Because TCR sequencing relied on bulk RNA taken from unsorted whole blood, pairing of alpha and beta chains was not possible.

Summary of the overall study and its limitations: VDJdb matching was skewed toward anti-spike CD8 responses, so virus-specific expansions were likely underestimated and private and CD4 specificities were missed.

This clonotype was found a few times. Its antigen specificity is not known. Base qualities are missing; no much larger clone stands one base away. Preparation of the library involved 5' RACE. Data came from a NextSeq 500. To correct for sequencing error and PCR bias, the TCR library protocol tagged individual cDNA molecules with unique molecular identifiers. Sequencing covered both TCR alpha and beta chains, and within each sample the abundances of alpha and beta sequences were tightly co-correlated. The paper's data handling went like this. Decombinator V4 was used to annotate the V gene, J gene and CDR3 of the TCR sequences. TCRs were defined as expanded if a significant change between any two time points was detected under a Poisson model with p below 0.0001. TCR abundances were normalised to the total number of TCRs sequenced per sample and expressed as counts per million. MAIT TCRs were defined by TRAV1-2 paired with TRAJ12, TRAJ20 or TRAJ33, and iNKT TCRs by TRAV10 paired with TRAJ18. VDJdb, accessed on 1 November 2021, was searched for TCRs annotated for CMV, EBV and SARS-CoV-2, and TCRs annotated for more than one antigen were excluded. TCRdb applied fastp at Q25 and MiXCR to the public reads, then kept only in-frame beta chains. Rows merge per CDR3 protein into single entries with the most common DNA and genes. The authors' filters were not applied to this entry. This sample has 80,000 or so distinct CDR3 sequences in its table, and about 11% of those were observed once. The top ten clones comprise about 11% of the sample.

V loses 8 bases at its end and J loses 0 bases; junction bases beyond the gene matches: 13. From cysteine to phenylalanine, the CDR3 is 17 amino acids long. Only the CDR3 DNA stays, 51 bases, in frame from base 1. Per the germline V gene (reference sequence), DFQATT is the CDR1 and SNEGSKA is the CDR2. Set within a cohort of healthcare workers in London, UK, this nested case-control study involved weekly PCR testing of nasopharyngeal swabs along with blood sampling. Healthcare workers were recruited during the week of the UK lockdown, between 23 and 31 March 2020, and followed weekly for up to about 15 weeks.

Sequences were derived from whole blood, sampled at baseline. The V and J genes are TRBV20-1 and TRBJ1-4; 9 nucleotides in the junction match TRBD1. The source is an adult who was a healthcare worker with PCR-confirmed SARS-CoV-2 infection or an uninfected control (not recorded which). For the CDR3, the sequence is CSCTGGQGFATNEKLFF. Read as DNA, the sequence is TGCAGTTGTACCGGGGGACAGGGTTTTGCAACTAATGAAAAACTGTTTTTT.